The 12 T cell receptor beta chains in this list originate from one sample, sequenced in a study of shared clonotypes between healthy human individuals. This table comes from immunoSEQ multiplex PCR, and its TCRdb copy is limited to in-frame clones, with some not included. Found here are 1.5 million to 2.5 million clones, about 95% of them singletons; the top ten hold approximately 1.2%. CD45RO-negative, CCR7-positively selected cells formed the naive CD8 fraction, excluding terminally differentiated effector memory CD45RA+ cells. The material sequenced was naive CD8+ T cells sorted from blood. All receptors derive from a man aged 18 to 30 in good health.

J is TRBJ2-3 and V is TRBV4-1; 8 bases fit TRBD1. V was clipped by 0 bases and J by 3 bases; unmatched bases: 8. The germline CDR1 and CDR2 sequences are MGHRA and YSYEKL. The CDR3 length is 17 residues. CDR3 in DNA: TGCGCCAGCAGCCAAGATCCGCAGGGGGCGGTGACAGATACGCAGTATTTT. As protein: CASSQDPQGAVTDTQYF.

The chain uses TRBV5-6 and TRBJ1-2; D gene unclear. CDR1 and CDR2 from the germline V gene are SGHDT and YYEEEE. The CDR3 spans 12 residues. The germline V and J ends were trimmed by 4 bases and 4 bases, with 8 bases remaining between them. Written as DNA, the CDR3 is TGTGCCAGCAGCGAGGGCCTCTATGGCTACACCTTC. Residues: CASSEGLYGYTF.

The chain uses TRBV28 and TRBJ2-7, with 9 nucleotides matching TRBD2. This CDR3 is 15 amino acids long. CDR1 is MDHEN, CDR2 SYDVKM, per germline. Germline trimming cut 1 base from V and 6 bases from J; bases unmatched to any gene: 7. The CDR3 coding sequence is TGTGCCAGCAGTTTATCCAGCGGGGGGCCTGGCGAGCAGTACTTC. It encodes CASSLSSGGPGEQYF.

The chain joins TRBV7-2 to TRBJ2-4, with 7 bases lining up with TRBD2. The CDR3 is 17 amino acids. Trimming at V came to 4 bases and at J to 3 bases, leaving 12 bases not matched to a gene. CDR1 SGHTA and CDR2 FQGNSA come from the germline V gene. CDR3 sequence (DNA): TGTGCCAGCAGCTCCCGAGGACTAGGGTCCTACAAAAACATTCAGTACTTC. It is translated as CASSSRGLGSYKNIQYF.

V is TRBV29-1 and J is TRBJ2-1; 14 bases match TRBD2. The V gene end was trimmed by 3 bases and the J gene end by 3 bases; junction bases not matched to a gene: 10. Germline V lookup: CDR1 SQVTM, CDR2 ANQGSEA. This CDR3 has 18 amino acids. The CDR3 sequence is CSVDFSMGLAGVYNEQFF. CDR3 in DNA: TGCAGCGTTGATTTTAGCATGGGACTAGCGGGGGTCTACAATGAGCAGTTCTTC.

The chain links TRBV27 to TRBJ1-1; TRBD1 is a possible D gene (5 bases). Trimming cost V 2 bases and J 1 base, with 11 bases left between them. Germline CDR1 reads MNHEY; CDR2 reads SMNVEV (reference sequence). The CDR3 has 15 residues. CDR3 residues: CASSLGGLANTEAFF. In nucleotides, the CDR3 is TGTGCCAGCAGTTTAGGGGGTCTGGCGAACACTGAAGCTTTCTTT.

The CDR3 protein is CASSFRQGAGETQYF. The CDR3 nucleotides read TGCGCCAGCAGCTTCCGACAGGGGGCTGGGGAGACCCAGTACTTC. This chain uses TRBV5-1 with TRBJ2-5; 10 positions match TRBD1. Germline CDR1 and CDR2: SGHRS and YFSETQ. J was trimmed by 5 bases and V by 2 bases; bases with no gene match: 6. There are 15 residues in the CDR3.

The V gene is TRBV15, the J gene TRBJ2-5; possibly TRBD2 for D (5 bases). Germline assignment: CDR1 LNHNV and CDR2 YYDKDF (reference sequence). V was cut by 3 bases and J by 1 base, with 9 bases left in between. CDR3 length equals 14 residues. The CDR3 sequence: CATSSPGGQETQYF. CDR3 DNA: TGTGCCACCAGCAGCCCCGGAGGCCAAGAGACCCAGTACTTC.

The chain recombines TRBV5-6 with TRBJ2-3; the match to TRBD2 covers 12 bases. V shed 4 bases and J 9 bases; nucleotides not matched to a gene: 12. Germline CDR1 SGHDT, CDR2 YYEEEE. CDR3 length equals 16 residues. The DNA of the CDR3 is TGTGCCAGCAGCCCTGGACTAGCGGGGTCCCTAGACACGCAGTATTTT. Its protein product is CASSPGLAGSLDTQYF.

The chain recombines TRBV4-3 with TRBJ2-1, with 12 bases lining up with TRBD2. V shed 4 bases, J shed 0 bases, and the junction held 7 bases outside the gene matches. The CDR3 covers 18 residues. Germline V CDR1 and CDR2: LGHNA, YSLEER. CDR3 sequence (DNA): TGCGCCAGCAGCCCTCGACTAGCGGGAGCTGGCTCCTACAATGAGCAGTTCTTC. Translation gives CASSPRLAGAGSYNEQFF.

This chain links TRBV6-1 with TRBJ1-2; possibly TRBD1 for D (5 bases). The V end lost 1 base, the J end lost 0 bases, and 15 bases lay between the germline ends. CDR1 is MNHNS and CDR2 is SASEGT in the germline V gene. This CDR3 region has 17 residues. The CDR3 DNA reads TGTGCCAGCAGTGAAGATGGTCCGACAGAAACTAACTATGGCTACACCTTC. This sequence encodes CASSEDGPTETNYGYTF.

J is TRBJ2-3 and V is TRBV7-8, with D unclear. V lost 5 bases and J lost 2, with 11 bases in between. Per the germline V gene, CDR1 is SGHVS and CDR2 is FQNEAQ. The CDR3 runs to 14 residues. The CDR3 coding sequence is TGTGCCAGCAGCCCGACGTGGCCCACAGATACGCAGTATTTT. This encodes CASSPTWPTDTQYF.